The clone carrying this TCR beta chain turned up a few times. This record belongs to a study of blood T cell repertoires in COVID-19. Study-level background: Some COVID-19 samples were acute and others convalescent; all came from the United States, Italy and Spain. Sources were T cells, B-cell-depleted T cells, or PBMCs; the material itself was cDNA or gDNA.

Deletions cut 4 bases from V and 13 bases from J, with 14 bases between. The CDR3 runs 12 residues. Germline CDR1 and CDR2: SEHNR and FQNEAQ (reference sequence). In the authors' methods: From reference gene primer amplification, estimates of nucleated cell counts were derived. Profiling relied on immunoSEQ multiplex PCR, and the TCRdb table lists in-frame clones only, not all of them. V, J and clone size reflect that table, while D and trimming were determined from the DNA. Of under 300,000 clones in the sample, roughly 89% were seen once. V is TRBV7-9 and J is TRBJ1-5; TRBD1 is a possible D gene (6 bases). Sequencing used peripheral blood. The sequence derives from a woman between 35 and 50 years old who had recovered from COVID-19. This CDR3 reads CASSSPGTSQHF. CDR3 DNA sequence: TGTGCCAGCAGCTCTCCGGGGACATCTCAGCATTTT.